This T cell receptor (beta chain) was sequenced for a study of blood T cell repertoires in COVID-19. Overall study context: There were acute and convalescent COVID-19 samples, and they came from the United States, Italy and Spain. PBMCs, B-cell-depleted T cells, or T cells were the source of the cDNA or gDNA that made up the material.

Study processing details: Cell counts per sample came from amplifying reference gene primers. Measured with immunoSEQ multiplex PCR; TCRdb has only the in-frame clones, and not every one. The V and J calls and the clone size are those of that table, but D and trimming were determined from the DNA. The sample shows 45,000 to 65,000 clones, about 76% of them seen only once. Losses at the gene ends were 1 base for V and 6 bases for J; bases not matched to a gene: 1. This CDR3 is 14 amino acids long. Germline CDR1 and CDR2: SGHRS and YFSETQ. Source material: peripheral blood. The sequence was obtained from a man between 65 and 85 years old with active or convalescent COVID-19. The chain employs TRBV5-1 and TRBJ2-2; 9 bases match TRBD1. CDR3 sequence: CASSLTGGSGELFF. The CDR3 nucleotides read TGCGCCAGCAGCTTGACAGGGGGCTCCGGGGAGCTGTTTTTT. The whole variable domain, remainder taken from reference TRBV5-1 and TRBJ2-2, is KAGVTQTPRYLIKTRGQQVTLSCSPISGHRSVSWYQQTPGQGLQFLFEYFSETQRNKGNFPGRFSGRQFSNSRSEMNVSTLELGDSALYLCASSLTGGSGELFFGEGSRLTVL.